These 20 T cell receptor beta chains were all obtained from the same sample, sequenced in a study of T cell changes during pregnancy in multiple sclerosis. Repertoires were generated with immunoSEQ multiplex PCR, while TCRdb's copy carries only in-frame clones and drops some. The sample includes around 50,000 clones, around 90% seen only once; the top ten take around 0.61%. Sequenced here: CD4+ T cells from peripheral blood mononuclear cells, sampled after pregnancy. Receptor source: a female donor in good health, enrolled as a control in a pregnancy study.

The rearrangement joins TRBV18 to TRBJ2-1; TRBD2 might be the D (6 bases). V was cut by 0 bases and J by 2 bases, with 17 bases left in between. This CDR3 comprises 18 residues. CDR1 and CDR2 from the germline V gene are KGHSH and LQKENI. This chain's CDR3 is CASSPPIASGRTYNEQFF. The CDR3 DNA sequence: TGTGCCAGCTCACCACCGATAGCTAGTGGGAGGACCTACAATGAGCAGTTCTTC. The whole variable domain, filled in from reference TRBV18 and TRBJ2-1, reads NAGVMQNPRHLVRRRGQEARLRCSPMKGHSHVYWYRQLPEEGLKFMVYLQKENIIDESGMPKERFSAEFPKEGPSILRIQQVVRGDSAAYFCASSPPIASGRTYNEQFFGPGTRLTVL.

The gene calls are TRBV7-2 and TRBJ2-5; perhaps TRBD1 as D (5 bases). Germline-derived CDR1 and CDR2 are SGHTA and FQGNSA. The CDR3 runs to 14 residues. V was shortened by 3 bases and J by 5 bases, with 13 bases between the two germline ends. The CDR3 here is CASSFQGRAETQYF. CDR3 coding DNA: TGTGCCAGCAGCTTCCAGGGAAGGGCGGAGACCCAGTACTTC.

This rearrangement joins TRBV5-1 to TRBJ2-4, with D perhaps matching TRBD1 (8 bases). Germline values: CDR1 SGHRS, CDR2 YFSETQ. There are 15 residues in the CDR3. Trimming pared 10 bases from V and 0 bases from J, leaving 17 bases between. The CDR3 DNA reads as TGCGCCGGAACACAGGGGGGGCTAGCCAAAAACATTCAGTACTTC. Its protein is CAGTQGGLAKNIQYF.

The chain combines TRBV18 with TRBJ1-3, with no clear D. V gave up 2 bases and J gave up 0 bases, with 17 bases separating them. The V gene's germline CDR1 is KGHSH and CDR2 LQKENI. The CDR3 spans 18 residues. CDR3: CASSPLWGMEVSGNTIYF. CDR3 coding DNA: TGTGCCAGCTCACCATTGTGGGGTATGGAGGTCTCTGGAAACACCATATATTTT.

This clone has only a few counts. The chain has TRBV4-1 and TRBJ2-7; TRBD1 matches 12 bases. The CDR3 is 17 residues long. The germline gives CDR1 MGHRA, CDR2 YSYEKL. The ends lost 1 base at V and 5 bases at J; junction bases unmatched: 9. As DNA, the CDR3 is TGCGCCAGCAGCCAAGTTCTCGGGGACAGGGGGCCTAACGAGCAGTACTTC. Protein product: CASSQVLGDRGPNEQYF.

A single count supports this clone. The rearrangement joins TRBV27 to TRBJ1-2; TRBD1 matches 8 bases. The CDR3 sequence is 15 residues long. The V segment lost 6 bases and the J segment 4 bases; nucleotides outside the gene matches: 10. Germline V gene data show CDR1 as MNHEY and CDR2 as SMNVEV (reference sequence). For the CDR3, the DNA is TGTGCCAGCAGCCAAAGACAGGGGAGAGGCTATGGCTACACCTTC. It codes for CASSQRQGRGYGYTF.

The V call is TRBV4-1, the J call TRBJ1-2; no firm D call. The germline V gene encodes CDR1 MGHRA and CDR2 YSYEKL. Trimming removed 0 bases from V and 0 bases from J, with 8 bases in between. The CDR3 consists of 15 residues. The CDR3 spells CASSQDPTTNYGYTF. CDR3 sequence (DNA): TGCGCCAGCAGCCAAGATCCGACAACTAACTATGGCTACACCTTC.

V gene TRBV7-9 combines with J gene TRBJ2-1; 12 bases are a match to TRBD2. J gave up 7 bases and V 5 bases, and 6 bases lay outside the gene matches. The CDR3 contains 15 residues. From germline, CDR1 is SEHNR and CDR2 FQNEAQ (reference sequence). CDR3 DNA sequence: TGTGCCAGCAGCGACCTAGCGGGAGGGGGGAATGAGCAGTTCTTC. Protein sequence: CASSDLAGGGNEQFF.

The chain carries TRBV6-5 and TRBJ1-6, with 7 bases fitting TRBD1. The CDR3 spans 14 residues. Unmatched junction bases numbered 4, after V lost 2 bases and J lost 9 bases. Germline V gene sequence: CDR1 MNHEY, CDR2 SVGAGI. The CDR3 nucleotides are TGTGCCAGCAGTTACGGGGGACAGACTTCACCCCTCCACTTT. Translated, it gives CASSYGGQTSPLHF.

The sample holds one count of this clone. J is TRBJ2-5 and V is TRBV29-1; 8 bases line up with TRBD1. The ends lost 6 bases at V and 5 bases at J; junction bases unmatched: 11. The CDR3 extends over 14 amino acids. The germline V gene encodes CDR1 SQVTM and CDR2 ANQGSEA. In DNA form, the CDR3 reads TGCAGCGTCGTGGGGACAGGCGCTTGGGAGACCCAGTACTTC. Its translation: CSVVGTGAWETQYF.

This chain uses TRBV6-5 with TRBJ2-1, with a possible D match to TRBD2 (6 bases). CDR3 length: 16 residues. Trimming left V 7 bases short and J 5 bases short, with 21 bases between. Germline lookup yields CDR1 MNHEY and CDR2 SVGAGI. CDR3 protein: CASNYGDSRGNNEQFF. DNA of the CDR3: TGTGCCAGCAATTATGGAGACTCCCGGGGGAACAATGAGCAGTTCTTC.

The CDR3 DNA reads TGTGCCAGCAGGTTCTCCGGGGGAAGCACCGGGGAGCTGTTTTTT. It translates to CASRFSGGSTGELFF. The rearrangement joins TRBV6-6 to TRBJ2-2; possibly TRBD2 for D (6 bases). The germline V gene has CDR1 MNHNY and CDR2 SVGAGI (reference sequence). This CDR3 is built from 15 residues. V shed 6 bases and J shed 4 bases, with 15 bases lying between them.

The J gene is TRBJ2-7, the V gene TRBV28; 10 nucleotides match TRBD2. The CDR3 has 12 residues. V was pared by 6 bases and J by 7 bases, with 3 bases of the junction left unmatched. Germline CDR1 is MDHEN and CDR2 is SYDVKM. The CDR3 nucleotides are TGTGCCAGCAGCATTAGCGGGAGGGAGCAGTACTTC. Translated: CASSISGREQYF. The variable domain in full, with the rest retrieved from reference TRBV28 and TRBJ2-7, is DVKVTQSSRYLVKRTGEKVFLECVQDMDHENMFWYRQDPGLGLRLIYFSYDVKMKEKGDIPEGYSVSREKKERFSLILESASTNQTSMYLCASSISGREQYFGPGTRLTVT.

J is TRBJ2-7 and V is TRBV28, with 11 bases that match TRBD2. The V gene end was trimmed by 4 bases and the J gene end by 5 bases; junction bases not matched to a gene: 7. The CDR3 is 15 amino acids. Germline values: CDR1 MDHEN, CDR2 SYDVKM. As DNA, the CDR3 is TGTGCCAGCAGTTCGATAGCGGGAGGGGTAAACGAGCAGTACTTC. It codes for CASSSIAGGVNEQYF.

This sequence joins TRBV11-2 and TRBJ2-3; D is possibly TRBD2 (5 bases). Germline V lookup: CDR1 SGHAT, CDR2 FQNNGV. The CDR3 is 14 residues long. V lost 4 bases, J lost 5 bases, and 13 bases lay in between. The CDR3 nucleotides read TGTGCCAGCAGCTCGGGGTCCCAAGGAGATACGCAGTATTTT. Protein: CASSSGSQGDTQYF.

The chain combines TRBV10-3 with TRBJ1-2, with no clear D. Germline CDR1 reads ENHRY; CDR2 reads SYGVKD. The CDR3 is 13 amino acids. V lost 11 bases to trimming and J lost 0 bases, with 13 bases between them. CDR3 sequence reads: CAVSQNPNYGYTF. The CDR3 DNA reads TGTGCCGTCTCACAGAACCCTAACTATGGCTACACCTTC.

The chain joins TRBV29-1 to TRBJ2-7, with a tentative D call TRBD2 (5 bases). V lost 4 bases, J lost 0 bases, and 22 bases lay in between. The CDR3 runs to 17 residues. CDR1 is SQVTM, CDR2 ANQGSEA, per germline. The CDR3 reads CSVVGFFKTRSSYEQYF. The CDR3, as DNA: TGCAGCGTTGTAGGATTTTTTAAAACTAGGAGCTCCTACGAGCAGTACTTC.

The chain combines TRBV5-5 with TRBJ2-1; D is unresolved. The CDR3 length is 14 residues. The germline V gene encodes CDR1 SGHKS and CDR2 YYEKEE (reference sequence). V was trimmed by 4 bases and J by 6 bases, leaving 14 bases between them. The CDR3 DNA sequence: TGTGCCAGCAGCCTGGGGTGGGCTTCCAATGAGCAGTTCTTC. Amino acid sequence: CASSLGWASNEQFF.

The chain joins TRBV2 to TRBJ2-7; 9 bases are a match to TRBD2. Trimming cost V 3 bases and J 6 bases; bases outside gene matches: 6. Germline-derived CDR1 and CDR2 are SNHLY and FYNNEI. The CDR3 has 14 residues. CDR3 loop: CASSDRAGGVEQYF. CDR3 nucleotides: TGTGCCAGCAGTGACAGGGCGGGAGGGGTCGAGCAGTACTTC. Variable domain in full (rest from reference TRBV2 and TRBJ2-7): EPEVTQTPSHQVTQMGQEVILRCVPISNHLYFYWYRQILGQKVEFLVSFYNNEISEKSEIFDDQFSVERPDGSNFTLKIRSTKLEDSAMYFCASSDRAGGVEQYFGPGTRLTVT.

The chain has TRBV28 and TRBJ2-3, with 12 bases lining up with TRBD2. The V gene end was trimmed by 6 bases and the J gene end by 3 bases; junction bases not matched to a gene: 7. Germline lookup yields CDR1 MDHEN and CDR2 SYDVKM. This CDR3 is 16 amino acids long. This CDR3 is CASSSSGGGRTDTQYF. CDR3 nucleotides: TGTGCCAGCAGCTCTAGCGGGGGGGGGAGGACAGATACGCAGTATTTT. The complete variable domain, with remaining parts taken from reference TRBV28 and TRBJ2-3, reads DVKVTQSSRYLVKRTGEKVFLECVQDMDHENMFWYRQDPGLGLRLIYFSYDVKMKEKGDIPEGYSVSREKKERFSLILESASTNQTSMYLCASSSSGGGRTDTQYFGPGTRLTVL.